The rows below give T cell receptor beta chains drawn from one sample of a study of control samples from healthy donors and cancer patients. Assay used: immunoSEQ multiplex PCR; TCRdb lists only in-frame clones, some missing. Among fewer than 200,000 clones listed, 80% to 90% were seen once. The sequenced sample was blood. The receptors were gathered from a young woman in good health. The conserved cysteine and the conserved F or W are not part of the CDR3 here.

v_gene	j_gene	CDR3aa
TRBV30	TRBJ1-5	AWSVGSDQPQH
TRBV19	TRBJ1-6	ASQTRSRENSPLH
TRBV19	TRBJ2-2	ASSIDNFGELF
TRBV5-4	TRBJ1-2	ASRPEQGVYGYT
TRBV11-2	TRBJ2-7	ASSLGYGLGEQY
TRBV6-6	TRBJ1-4	ASKGRTVNEKLF
TRBV27	TRBJ1-2	ASSPGGGIRGYT
TRBV5-6	TRBJ2-1	ASSTKWAGGPNNEQF
TRBV18	TRBJ2-1	ASSPLVQSNEQF
TRBV10-3	TRBJ1-5	AISFEGGPNQPQH
TRBV30	TRBJ2-2	AWLLMRDTGELF
TRBV4-1	TRBJ2-2	ASSQDGRGLRNTGELF
TRBV2	TRBJ1-1	ASSVGFNTEAF
TRBV3-1/TRBV3-2	TRBJ2-1	ASSLSGGGEQF
TRBV4-2	TRBJ2-7	ASSQEATSHYEQY
TRBV9	TRBJ1-1	ASSVGQATEAF
TRBV19	TRBJ2-3	ASSMPGTESTDTQY
TRBV6-4	TRBJ2-7	ASSDYSYEQY
TRBV5-6	TRBJ2-7	ASSFFFAGANEQY
TRBV7-9	TRBJ2-4	ASSVNIAKNIQY